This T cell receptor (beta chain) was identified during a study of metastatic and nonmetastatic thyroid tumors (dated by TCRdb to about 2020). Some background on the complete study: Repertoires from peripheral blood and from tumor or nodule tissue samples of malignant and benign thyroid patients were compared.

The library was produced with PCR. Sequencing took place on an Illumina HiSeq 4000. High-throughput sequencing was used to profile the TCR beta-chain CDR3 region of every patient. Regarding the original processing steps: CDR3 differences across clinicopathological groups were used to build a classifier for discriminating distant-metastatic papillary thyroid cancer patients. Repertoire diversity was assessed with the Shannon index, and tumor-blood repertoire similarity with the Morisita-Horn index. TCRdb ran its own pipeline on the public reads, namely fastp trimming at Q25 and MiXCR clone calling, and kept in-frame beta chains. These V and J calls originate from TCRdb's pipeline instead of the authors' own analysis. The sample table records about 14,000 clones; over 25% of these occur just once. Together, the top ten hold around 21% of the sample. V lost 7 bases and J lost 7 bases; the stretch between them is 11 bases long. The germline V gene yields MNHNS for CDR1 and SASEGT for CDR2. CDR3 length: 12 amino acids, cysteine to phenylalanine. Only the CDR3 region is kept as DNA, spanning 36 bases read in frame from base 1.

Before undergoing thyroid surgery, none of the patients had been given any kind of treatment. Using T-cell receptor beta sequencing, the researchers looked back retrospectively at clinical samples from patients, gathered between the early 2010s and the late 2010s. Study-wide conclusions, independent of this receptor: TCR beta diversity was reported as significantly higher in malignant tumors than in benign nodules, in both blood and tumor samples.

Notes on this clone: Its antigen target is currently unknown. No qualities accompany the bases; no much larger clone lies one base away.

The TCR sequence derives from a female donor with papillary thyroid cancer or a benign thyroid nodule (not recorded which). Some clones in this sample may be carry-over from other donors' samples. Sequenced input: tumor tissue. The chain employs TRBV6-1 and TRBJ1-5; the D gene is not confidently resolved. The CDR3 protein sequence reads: CASKVGRQPQHF. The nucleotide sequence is TGTGCCAGCAAGGTTGGGAGGCAGCCCCAGCATTTT.